This T cell receptor beta chain was identified in a study of vaccination effects on CD4 cells after COVID-19. This CDR3 is built from 15 residues. V trimming: 2 bases; J trimming: 4 bases; junction bases outside the gene matches: 6. Germline loops: CDR1 SSHAT, CDR2 FNYEAQ (reference sequence). In the case of this clone: The antigen remains unidentified.

Profiled with immunoSEQ multiplex PCR; TCRdb holds only in-frame clones, not every one. The repertoire holds tens of thousands of clones, with around 70% as singletons. Cultured cells yielded isolated CD4+ T cells after 10 days. Two-dose BNT162b2 or mRNA-1273 vaccination was given to participants. The V and J genes are TRBV7-7 and TRBJ2-5, with TRBD1 matching 8 bases. The sequenced sample was CD4+ T cells from PBMCs cultured without peptide, obtained after COVID-19 vaccination. This clonotype was sampled from a human donor who received a COVID-19 vaccine. The CDR3 nucleotides read TGTGCCAGCAGCTTACGCCGGACAGGGTCAGAGACCCAGTACTTC. Its translation is CASSLRRTGSETQYF. Drawing the rest from reference TRBV7-7 and TRBJ2-5, the complete variable domain is GAGVSQSPRYKVTKRGQDVTLRCDPISSHATLYWYQQALGQGPEFLTYFNYEAQPDKSGLPSDRFSAERPEGSISTLTIQRTEQRDSAMYRCASSLRRTGSETQYFGPGTRLLVL.